This TCR beta chain was recovered during a study of shared clonotypes between healthy human individuals. Running of the assay took place at deep level. Profiling relied on immunoSEQ multiplex PCR, and the TCRdb table lists in-frame clones only, not all of them. The sample shows about 480,000 clones, about three quarters of them seen only once. Germline V CDR1 and CDR2: MNHNY, SVGAGI (reference sequence). This CDR3 has 15 amino acids. V was pared by 5 bases and J by 3 bases, with 13 bases between. The sequencing sample was made of PBMCs. The rearrangement links TRBV6-6 to TRBJ2-2; D ambiguous. This sequence originates from a woman in her forties in good health. Some clones in this sample may be carry-over from other donors' samples. CDR3 residues: CASSPGRIDTGELFF. The CDR3, as DNA: TGTGCCAGCAGTCCCGGACGTATCGACACCGGGGAGCTGTTTTTT.